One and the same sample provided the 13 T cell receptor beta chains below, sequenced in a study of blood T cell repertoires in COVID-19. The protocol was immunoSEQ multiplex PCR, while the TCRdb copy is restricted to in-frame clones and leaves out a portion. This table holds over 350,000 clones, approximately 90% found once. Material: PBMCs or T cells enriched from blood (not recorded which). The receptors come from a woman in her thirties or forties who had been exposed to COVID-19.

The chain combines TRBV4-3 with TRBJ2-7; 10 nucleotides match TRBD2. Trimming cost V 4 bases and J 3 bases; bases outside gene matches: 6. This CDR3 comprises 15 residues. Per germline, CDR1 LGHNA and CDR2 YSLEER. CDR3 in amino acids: CASSPSTSGLYEQYF. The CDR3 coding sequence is TGCGCCAGCAGCCCGTCGACTAGCGGGCTCTACGAGCAGTACTTC.

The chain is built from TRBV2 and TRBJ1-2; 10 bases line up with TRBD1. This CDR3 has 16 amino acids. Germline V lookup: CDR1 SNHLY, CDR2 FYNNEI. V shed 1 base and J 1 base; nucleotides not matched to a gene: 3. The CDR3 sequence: CASSEGGQGSNYGYTF. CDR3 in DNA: TGTGCCAGCAGTGAAGGGGGACAGGGGAGTAACTATGGCTACACCTTC. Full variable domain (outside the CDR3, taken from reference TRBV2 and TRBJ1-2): EPEVTQTPSHQVTQMGQEVILRCVPISNHLYFYWYRQILGQKVEFLVSFYNNEISEKSEIFDDQFSVERPDGSNFTLKIRSTKLEDSAMYFCASSEGGQGSNYGYTFGSGTRLTVV.

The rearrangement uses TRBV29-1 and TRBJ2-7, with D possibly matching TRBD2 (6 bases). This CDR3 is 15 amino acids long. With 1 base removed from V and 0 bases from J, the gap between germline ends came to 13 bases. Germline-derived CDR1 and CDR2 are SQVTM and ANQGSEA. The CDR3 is CSVEGGDLSSYEQYF. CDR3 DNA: TGCAGCGTTGAAGGCGGGGACTTAAGCTCCTACGAGCAGTACTTC.

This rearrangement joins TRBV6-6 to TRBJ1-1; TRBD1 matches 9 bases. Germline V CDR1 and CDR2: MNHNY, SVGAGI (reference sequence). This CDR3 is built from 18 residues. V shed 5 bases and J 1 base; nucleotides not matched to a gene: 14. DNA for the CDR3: TGTGCCAGCAGTCCCGGGACAGGGTATCACCTTGGGAACACTGAAGCTTTCTTT. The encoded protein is CASSPGTGYHLGNTEAFF.

CDR3 region: CASSINLAGAGAGELFF. As DNA, the CDR3 is TGTGCCAGCAGCATAAACCTAGCGGGAGCGGGGGCCGGGGAGCTGTTTTTT. J is TRBJ2-2 and V is TRBV9, with TRBD2 identical over 10 bases. The ends lost 4 bases at V and 6 bases at J; junction bases unmatched: 12. CDR3 length equals 17 residues. CDR1 and CDR2 (germline): SGDLS, YYNGEE.

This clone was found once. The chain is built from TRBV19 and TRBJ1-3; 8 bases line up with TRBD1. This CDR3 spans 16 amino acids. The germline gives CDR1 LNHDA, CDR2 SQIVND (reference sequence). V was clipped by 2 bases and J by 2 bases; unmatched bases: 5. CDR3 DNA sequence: TGTGCCAGTAGTATAAGTGGGACAGGCACTGGAAACACCATATATTTT. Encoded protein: CASSISGTGTGNTIYF.

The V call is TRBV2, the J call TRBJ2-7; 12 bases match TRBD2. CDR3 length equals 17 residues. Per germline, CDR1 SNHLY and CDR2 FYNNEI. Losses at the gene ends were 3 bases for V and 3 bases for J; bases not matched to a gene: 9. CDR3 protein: CASSDSSTSGSLYEQYF. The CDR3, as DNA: TGTGCCAGCAGTGACTCTTCGACTAGCGGGAGCCTCTACGAGCAGTACTTC. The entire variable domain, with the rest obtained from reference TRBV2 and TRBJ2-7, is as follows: EPEVTQTPSHQVTQMGQEVILRCVPISNHLYFYWYRQILGQKVEFLVSFYNNEISEKSEIFDDQFSVERPDGSNFTLKIRSTKLEDSAMYFCASSDSSTSGSLYEQYFGPGTRLTVT.

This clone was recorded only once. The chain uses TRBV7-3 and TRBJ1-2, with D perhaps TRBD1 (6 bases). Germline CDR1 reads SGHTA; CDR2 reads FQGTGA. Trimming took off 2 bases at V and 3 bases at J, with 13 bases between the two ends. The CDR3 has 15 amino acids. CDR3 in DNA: TGTGCCAGCAGCTTATCGGCAGGGGCTGACTATGGCTACACCTTC. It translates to CASSLSAGADYGYTF.

The chain's CDR3 is CASSQAHRGVGEKLFF. For the CDR3, the DNA is TGTGCCAGCAGCCAAGCCCACAGGGGAGTCGGTGAAAAACTGTTTTTT. The chain combines TRBV3-1 (or the pseudogene TRBV3-2) with TRBJ1-4; 7 bases are a match to TRBD1. Germline CDR1 is LGHDT and CDR2 is YNNKEL (reference sequence). Trimming at V came to 1 base and at J to 7 bases, leaving 9 bases not matched to a gene. This CDR3 comprises 16 residues.

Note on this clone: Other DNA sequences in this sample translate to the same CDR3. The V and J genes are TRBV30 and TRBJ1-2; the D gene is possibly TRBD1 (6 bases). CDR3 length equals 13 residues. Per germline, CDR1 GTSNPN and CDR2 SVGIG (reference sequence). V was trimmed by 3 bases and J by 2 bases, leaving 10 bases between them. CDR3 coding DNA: TGTGCCTGGAGCCAGGGGCTGAACTATGGCTACACCTTC. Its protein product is CAWSQGLNYGYTF.

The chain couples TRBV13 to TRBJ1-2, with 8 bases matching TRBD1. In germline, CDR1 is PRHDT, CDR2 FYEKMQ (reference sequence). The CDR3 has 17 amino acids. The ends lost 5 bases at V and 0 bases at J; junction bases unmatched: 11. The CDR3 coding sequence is TGTGCCAGCAGCACGAAGACAGGGGCTACGGCTAACTATGGCTACACCTTC. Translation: CASSTKTGATANYGYTF.

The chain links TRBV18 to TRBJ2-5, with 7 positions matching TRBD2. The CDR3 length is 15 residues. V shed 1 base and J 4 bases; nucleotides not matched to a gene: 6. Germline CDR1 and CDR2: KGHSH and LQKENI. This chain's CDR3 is CASSPRAGATETQYF. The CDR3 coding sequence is TGTGCCAGCTCACCACGGGCGGGAGCGACAGAGACCCAGTACTTC.

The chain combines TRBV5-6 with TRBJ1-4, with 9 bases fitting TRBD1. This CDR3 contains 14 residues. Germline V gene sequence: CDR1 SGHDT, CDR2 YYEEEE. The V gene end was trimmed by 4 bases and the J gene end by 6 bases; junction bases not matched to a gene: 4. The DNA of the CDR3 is TGTGCCAGCAGCGTACGGACAGGGGATGAAAAACTGTTTTTT. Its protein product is CASSVRTGDEKLFF.